This TCR beta chain emerged from a study of blood T cell repertoires in COVID-19. Libraries were prepared by immunoSEQ multiplex PCR; TCRdb keeps only in-frame clonotypes and omits some of them. The table records approximately 200,000 clones, approximately 84% of them present only once. CDR1 SNHLY and CDR2 FYNNEI come from the germline V gene. The CDR3 runs to 14 residues. The trim removed 5 bases at V and 3 bases at J, leaving 5 bases unmatched. The chain links TRBV2 to TRBJ2-5; 8 bases match TRBD1. The sequenced sample was peripheral blood. The receptor's source is a man in his forties or fifties with acute or convalescent COVID-19. The CDR3 region is CASSYRGAEETQYF. CDR3 DNA sequence: TGTGCCAGCAGTTACAGGGGGGCGGAAGAGACCCAGTACTTC.